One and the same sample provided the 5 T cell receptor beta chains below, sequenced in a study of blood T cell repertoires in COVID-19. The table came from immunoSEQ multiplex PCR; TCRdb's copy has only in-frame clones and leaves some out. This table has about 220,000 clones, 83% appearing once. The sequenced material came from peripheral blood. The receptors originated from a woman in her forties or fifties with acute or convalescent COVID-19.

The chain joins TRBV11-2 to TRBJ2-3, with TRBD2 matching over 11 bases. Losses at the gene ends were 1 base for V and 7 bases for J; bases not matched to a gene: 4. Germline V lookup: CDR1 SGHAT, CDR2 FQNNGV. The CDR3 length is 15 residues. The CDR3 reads CASSLGLAGMNTQYF. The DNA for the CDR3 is TGTGCCAGCAGCTTAGGACTAGCGGGAATGAATACGCAGTATTTT.

The CDR3 reads CASSSNTATNEKLFF. The CDR3, as DNA: TGCGCCAGCAGCTCCAACACAGCAACTAATGAAAAACTGTTTTTT. V gene TRBV5-1 combines with J gene TRBJ1-4, with D unclear. The CDR3 contains 15 residues. Germline V CDR1 and CDR2: SGHRS, YFSETQ. Trimming shortened V by 3 bases and J by 0 bases, and 9 bases separated the two germline ends.

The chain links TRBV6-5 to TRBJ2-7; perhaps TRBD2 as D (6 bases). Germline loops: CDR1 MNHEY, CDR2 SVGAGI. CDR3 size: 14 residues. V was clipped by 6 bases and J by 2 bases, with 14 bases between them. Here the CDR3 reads CASRPDYQAYEQYF. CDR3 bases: TGTGCCAGCAGACCGGACTACCAGGCCTACGAGCAGTACTTC.

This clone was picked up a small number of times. CDR3 nucleotide sequence: TGTGCCAGCAGTTTACTAGCGGGGGGATACGAGCAGTACTTC. Protein product: CASSLLAGGYEQYF. The V and J genes are TRBV28 and TRBJ2-7, with 11 bases identical to TRBD2. After removal of 2 bases from V and 4 bases from J, the junction contained 1 base not matched to a gene. Germline V lookup: CDR1 MDHEN, CDR2 SYDVKM. The CDR3 length is 14 residues.

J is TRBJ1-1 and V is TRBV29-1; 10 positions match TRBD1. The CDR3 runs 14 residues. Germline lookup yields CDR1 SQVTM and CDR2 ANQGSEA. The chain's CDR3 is CNSGTGDKNTEAFF. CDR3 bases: TGCAACTCTGGGACAGGGGACAAGAACACTGAAGCTTTCTTT.